These 23 T cell receptor beta chains share one sample of origin, sequenced in a study of T cells in Graves' hyperthyroidism and ophthalmopathy. Amplified TCR beta CDR3 regions came from RNA transcripts. First-round RT-PCR with HTBI primers amplified the TCR CDR3 region. TCRdb passed the multiplex PCR reads through MiXCR, listing each CDR3 protein once. Found here are roughly 740,000 distinct CDR3 sequences, about 15% of them singletons; the top ten hold approximately 8.4%. Sequences were obtained from blood. The receptors stem from a man younger than 35 with Graves' hyperthyroidism.

This clonotype showed up many times. This chain joins TRBV30 and TRBJ2-2, with D possibly called TRBD1 or TRBD2 (5 bases each). Germline V CDR1 and CDR2: GTSNPN, SVGIG (reference sequence). V lost 3 bases to trimming and J lost 0 bases, with 8 bases between them. The CDR3 has 14 amino acids. In DNA, the CDR3 is TGTGCCTGGAGGGGACCCTCGAACACCGGGGAGCTGTTTTTT. It encodes CAWRGPSNTGELFF.

The table lists this clonotype with a few counts. The chain recombines TRBV19 with TRBJ1-5; D is undetermined. The CDR3 has 14 residues. Trimming took 3 bases from V and 2 from J, leaving 8 bases between them. Germline V gives CDR1 LNHDA, CDR2 SQIVND (reference sequence). The CDR3: CASSIVGRNQPQHF. The CDR3 DNA reads as TGTGCCAGTAGTATCGTGGGCCGCAATCAGCCCCAGCATTTT.

This chain joins TRBV5-6 and TRBJ2-5; 7 bases are shared with TRBD1. After removal of 4 bases from V and 5 bases from J, the junction contained 14 bases not matched to a gene. Germline V lookup: CDR1 SGHDT, CDR2 YYEEEE. The CDR3 loop spans 16 amino acids. The CDR3 DNA reads as TGTGCCAGCAGCAAAAAGGACAGGACCCTTTGGGAGACCCAGTACTTC. The encoded protein is CASSKKDRTLWETQYF.

Ten or more counts support this clonotype. The chain combines TRBV3-1 with TRBJ2-3; 7 bases are shared with TRBD1. Per germline, CDR1 LGHDT and CDR2 YNNKEL (reference sequence). The V and J ends lost 0 bases and 2 bases, in that order; junction bases with no gene match: 8. The CDR3 is 17 residues long. The DNA of the CDR3 is TGTGCCAGCAGCCAAGATGAACAGGGGCAGGACACAGATACGCAGTATTTT. Amino acids: CASSQDEQGQDTDTQYF.

The gene calls are TRBV6-5 and TRBJ1-6; D gene unclear. The ends were cut back, 3 bases at V and 10 bases at J, with 19 bases in the middle. Per the germline V gene, CDR1 is MNHEY and CDR2 is SVGAGI. This CDR3 has 16 residues. The CDR3 nucleotides read TGTGCCAGCAGTTATACTCCCTCGCGGACTAACTCACCCCTCCACTTT. This codes for CASSYTPSRTNSPLHF.

This clonotype occurred a few times. Written as DNA, the CDR3 is TGCAGTGCTACCGGGGCCGGAAATCAGTTCTTC. Translation gives CSATGAGNQFF. V usage is TRBV20-1 and J usage is TRBJ2-1; D possibly uses TRBD1 or TRBD2 (5 bases each). The V gene lost 4 bases and the J gene lost 13 bases, with 14 bases spanning the gap. This CDR3 has 11 amino acids. CDR1 is DFQATT, CDR2 SNEGSKA, per germline (reference sequence).

In its sample, this clonotype was seen many times. This rearrangement joins TRBV2 to TRBJ1-1; D not resolved. The CDR3 has 14 amino acids. The V and J ends lost 6 bases and 1 base respectively, with 12 bases between them. In germline, CDR1 is SNHLY, CDR2 FYNNEI. CDR3 amino acids: CASRVGRANTEAFF. The CDR3 DNA follows: TGTGCCAGCAGAGTTGGACGGGCGAACACTGAAGCTTTCTTT. Combining the CDR3 with reference TRBV2 and TRBJ1-1 gives the whole variable domain EPEVTQTPSHQVTQMGQEVILRCVPISNHLYFYWYRQILGQKVEFLVSFYNNEISEKSEIFDDQFSVERPDGSNFTLKIRSTKLEDSAMYFCASRVGRANTEAFFGQGTRLTVV.

This clonotype was counted a single time. This rearrangement joins TRBV20-1 to TRBJ1-5; D not certain. The V and J ends lost 3 bases and 3 bases respectively, with 9 bases between them. CDR1 is DFQATT and CDR2 is SNEGSKA in the germline V gene (reference sequence). The CDR3 is made up of 13 amino acids. For the CDR3, the DNA is TGCAGTGCTAGGACCCAGAACAATCAGCCCCAGCATTTT. Translating it yields CSARTQNNQPQHF.

The genes are TRBV20-1 and TRBJ2-5; D unresolved. The germline V and J ends were trimmed by 1 base and 7 bases, with 13 bases remaining between them. This CDR3 is built from 13 residues. Germline V gene data show CDR1 as DFQATT and CDR2 as SNEGSKA (reference sequence). Written as DNA, the CDR3 is TGCAGTGCTAGAGTCGGTTTGACGGGGACCCAGTACTTC. Translation gives CSARVGLTGTQYF.

V is TRBV25-1 and J is TRBJ2-3; 12 bases are shared with TRBD2. The CDR3 is made up of 14 amino acids. After removal of 8 bases from V and 8 bases from J, the junction contained 8 bases not matched to a gene. From germline, CDR1 is MGHDK and CDR2 SYGVNS. For the CDR3, the DNA is TGTGCCAGCGGGGGACTAGCGGGCCGGGGTACGCAGTATTTT. It encodes CASGGLAGRGTQYF.

This clonotype appeared many times. The J gene is TRBJ2-1, the V gene TRBV20-1, with D possibly being TRBD2 (6 bases). There are 13 residues in the CDR3. The V end was cut by 3 bases, the J end by 7 bases, with 13 bases between. The germline V gene has CDR1 DFQATT and CDR2 SNEGSKA (reference sequence). The CDR3 loop reads CSASWEVVNEQFF. In DNA, the CDR3 is TGCAGTGCTAGTTGGGAGGTTGTAAATGAGCAGTTCTTC.

The gene calls are TRBV19 and TRBJ1-1; 10 bases map to TRBD1. The length of the CDR3 is 14 residues. The V gene's germline CDR1 is LNHDA and CDR2 SQIVND (reference sequence). With 7 bases clipped from V and 7 bases from J, the junction kept 9 bases outside the gene matches. In nucleotides, the CDR3 is TGTGCCAGTATTATGGGACAGGGGAAATATGAAGCTTTCTTT. It specifies CASIMGQGKYEAFF.

This clonotype was counted between two and nine times. This chain links TRBV7-3 with TRBJ2-3; 8 nucleotides agree with TRBD1. This CDR3 comprises 14 residues. The germline V gene has CDR1 SGHTA and CDR2 FQGTGA. The V gene end was trimmed by 5 bases and the J gene end by 6 bases; junction bases not matched to a gene: 7. CDR3 in amino acids: CASSLTGDGDTQYF. The CDR3 DNA follows: TGTGCCAGCAGCCTGACAGGGGATGGGGATACGCAGTATTTT.

Concerning this clonotype itself: A much larger clone lies a single base off, so this may be a read error. V and J are TRBV29-1 and TRBJ1-1; a possible D gene is TRBD1 (5 bases). This CDR3 is built from 13 residues. Germline V gene data show CDR1 as SQVTM and CDR2 as ANQGSEA. CDR3 residues: CNVGNRLNTEAFF. The CDR3 nucleotides read TGCAACGTGGGGAACAGGTTGAACACTGAAGCTTTCTTT.

The V call is TRBV5-5, the J call TRBJ1-4; D gene unclear. The germline gives CDR1 SGHKS, CDR2 YYEKEE (reference sequence). The V end lost 0 bases, the J end lost 8 bases, and 14 bases lay between the germline ends. This CDR3 has 15 residues. The CDR3 sequence: CASSLALRDYEKLFF. In DNA form, the CDR3 reads TGTGCCAGCAGCTTGGCCCTACGAGACTACGAAAAACTGTTTTTT.

The gene calls are TRBV5-6 and TRBJ1-3; a weak D match, TRBD1 (6 bases). Trimming pared 5 bases from V and 3 bases from J, leaving 12 bases between. The CDR3 totals 14 residues. From germline, CDR1 is SGHDT and CDR2 YYEEEE. CDR3 coding DNA: TGTGCCAGCAGAACGGGGACATTTGGAAACACCATATATTTT. Protein sequence: CASRTGTFGNTIYF.

The genes are TRBV9 and TRBJ2-1, with TRBD2 as a possible D gene (5 bases). The CDR3 consists of 13 residues. The V gene's germline CDR1 is SGDLS and CDR2 YYNGEE. Trimming pared 3 bases from V and 9 bases from J, leaving 13 bases between. The CDR3 DNA is TGTGCCAGCAGCGGATCCCTGAGCGGTGAGCAGTTCTTC. Translation: CASSGSLSGEQFF.

The chain recombines TRBV24-1 with TRBJ2-3; D not resolved. The CDR3 is 13 residues long. CDR1 and CDR2 (germline): KGHDR, SFDVKD. Trimming removed 4 bases from V and 10 bases from J, with 14 bases in between. CDR3 sequence reads: CATSDPDFLAQYF. Written as DNA, the CDR3 is TGTGCCACCAGTGACCCAGACTTCCTCGCGCAGTATTTT.

This rearrangement joins TRBV28 to TRBJ2-5, with 8 bases identical to TRBD2. Looked up from germline, CDR1 is MDHEN and CDR2 is SYDVKM. This CDR3 has 15 residues. V lost 5 bases and J lost 1; bases outside the gene matches: 6. The CDR3 protein is CASSPEREIQETQYF. CDR3 DNA sequence: TGTGCCAGCAGTCCAGAGCGGGAGATCCAAGAGACCCAGTACTTC.

This clonotype was found many times. The V call is TRBV14, the J call TRBJ1-1, with 10 bases matching TRBD1. CDR1 and CDR2 (germline): SGHDN, FVKESK. This CDR3 has 15 amino acids. V shed 6 bases and J 3 bases; nucleotides not matched to a gene: 7. DNA for the CDR3: TGTGCCAGCAGTTTGACCGGGACAGGGGACACTGAAGCTTTCTTT. Its protein is CASSLTGTGDTEAFF.

V and J are TRBV19 and TRBJ2-7; 8 nucleotides agree with TRBD2. The CDR3 runs to 18 residues. J lost 7 bases, V lost 3 bases, and 20 bases had no gene match. Germline V gene sequence: CDR1 LNHDA, CDR2 SQIVND (reference sequence). CDR3 in DNA: TGTGCCAGTAGTATTGGCCGGATTTTCGGGAGGGATCCGGGAGAGCAGTACTTC. Protein: CASSIGRIFGRDPGEQYF.

This clonotype was detected ten times or more. The chain carries TRBV15 and TRBJ1-2, with 8 nucleotides matching TRBD1. Germline trimming cut 1 base from V and 2 bases from J; bases unmatched to any gene: 3. The CDR3 sequence is 15 residues long. Germline CDR1 is LNHNV and CDR2 is YYDKDF (reference sequence). The DNA of the CDR3 is TGTGCCACCAGCAGAGGAGCAGGGGGCAACTATGGCTACACCTTC. Protein sequence: CATSRGAGGNYGYTF.

This clonotype was recorded a few times. V usage is TRBV4-3 and J usage is TRBJ2-3; D is undetermined. The CDR3 covers 16 residues. The ends were cut back, 1 base at V and 0 bases at J, with 11 bases in the middle. Per the germline V gene, CDR1 is LGHNA and CDR2 is YSLEER. The CDR3 nucleotides are TGCGCCAGCAGCCAAGGGCCGGTCGGGAGCACAGATACGCAGTATTTT. Translation: CASSQGPVGSTDTQYF.